Listed here are 28 T cell receptor beta chains from one sample, sequenced in a study of identical twins. TCRdb fed the 5' RACE reads into MiXCR, producing one record per CDR3 protein. The sample consists of a few hundred thousand distinct CDR3 sequences, 5.5% to 7.5% of them appearing once. The same data also went into a second study, on T cells expressing NK-cell markers.

Sequenced: CD8+ T cells sorted from blood. The receptors originated from a woman between 18 and 29 years old in good health.

The chain is built from TRBV7-9 and TRBJ2-5, with 7 nucleotides matching TRBD2. The CDR3 has 14 amino acids. Germline trimming cut 5 bases from V and 4 bases from J; bases unmatched to any gene: 7. Germline lookup yields CDR1 SEHNR and CDR2 FQNEAQ (reference sequence). In DNA form, the CDR3 reads TGTGCCAGCAGCGGAGACTCGGGGGGAGAGACCCAGTACTTC. Translation gives CASSGDSGGETQYF.

This clonotype was detected many times. CDR3 protein: CSARDQGTNSNQPQHF. The CDR3 DNA reads TGCAGTGCTAGAGATCAAGGGACAAATAGCAATCAGCCCCAGCATTTT. V and J are TRBV20-1 and TRBJ1-5; a weak D match, TRBD1 (6 bases). V was shortened by 0 bases and J by 0 bases, with 12 bases between the two germline ends. The CDR3 contains 16 residues. Germline V gene lookup returns CDR1 DFQATT and CDR2 SNEGSKA (reference sequence).

The chain links TRBV10-3 to TRBJ2-1; D might be TRBD2 (6 bases). This CDR3 is built from 14 residues. V was pared by 7 bases and J by 2 bases, with 12 bases between. The germline CDR1 and CDR2 sequences are ENHRY and SYGVKD. In DNA, the CDR3 is TGTGCCATCAAGGAGGGGACCCCCTACAATGAGCAGTTCTTC. Amino acids: CAIKEGTPYNEQFF.

This clonotype was counted ten times or more. The J gene is TRBJ2-7, the V gene TRBV6-2 or TRBV6-3, with 11 bases lining up with TRBD2. The CDR3 covers 16 residues. CDR1 is MNHEY, CDR2 SVGEGT, per germline. The ends lost 4 bases at V and 5 bases at J; junction bases unmatched: 10. The DNA for the CDR3 is TGTGCCAGCAGTTCGTTACTAGCGGGAGAGGTCGACGAGCAGTACTTC. Protein: CASSSLLAGEVDEQYF.

This clonotype was counted only a few times. This sequence joins TRBV7-2 and TRBJ2-1; 15 positions agree with TRBD2. Germline CDR1 is SGHTA and CDR2 is FQGNSA. The CDR3 length is 17 residues. V lost 5 bases to trimming and J lost 7 bases; unmatched junction nucleotides: 9. For the CDR3, the DNA is TGTGCCAGCAGCCGGTGGACTAGCGGGAGGGGGGGAAATGAGCAGTTCTTC. It translates to CASSRWTSGRGGNEQFF.

The chain employs TRBV14 and TRBJ2-5; 7 bases map to TRBD2. V trimming: 4 bases; J trimming: 2 bases; junction bases outside the gene matches: 4. The CDR3 contains 14 residues. Germline-derived CDR1 and CDR2 are SGHDN and FVKESK. The CDR3 sequence is CASSPRTRQETQYF. DNA for the CDR3: TGTGCCAGCAGCCCTCGGACTAGGCAAGAGACCCAGTACTTC.

This clonotype was observed at least ten times. The chain uses TRBV5-6 and TRBJ2-1, with 10 nucleotides matching TRBD2. The CDR3 covers 15 residues. The J segment lost 9 bases and the V segment lost 1 base, leaving 7 bases of the junction unmatched. Germline V gives CDR1 SGHDT, CDR2 YYEEEE. CDR3 DNA: TGTGCCAGCAGCTTGCCCCTAGCGGGAGACTTTGAGCAGTTCTTC. Translating it yields CASSLPLAGDFEQFF.

In its sample, this clonotype was seen a few times. This chain joins TRBV29-1 and TRBJ2-2; D uncertain. The CDR3 contains 12 residues. Germline values: CDR1 SQVTM, CDR2 ANQGSEA. CDR3 sequence: CSGAFFTGELFF. The CDR3 DNA sequence: TGCAGTGGAGCTTTTTTTACCGGGGAGCTGTTTTTT.

This clonotype has at least ten counts. The chain carries TRBV29-1 and TRBJ2-5, with 7 bases fitting TRBD1. CDR1 and CDR2 from the germline V gene are SQVTM and ANQGSEA. The CDR3 is made up of 14 amino acids. Trimming cost V 4 bases and J 2 bases; bases outside gene matches: 7. The CDR3 spells CSVVGLGQQETQYF. CDR3 nucleotides: TGCAGCGTTGTAGGGTTGGGACAGCAAGAGACCCAGTACTTC.

Ten or more counts support this clonotype. The V gene is TRBV9, the J gene TRBJ2-1; 8 nucleotides match TRBD2. V was clipped by 3 bases and J by 7 bases; unmatched bases: 6. CDR3 length: 14 amino acids. Germline CDR1 and CDR2: SGDLS and YYNGEE. This chain's CDR3 is CASSAPRGGNEQFF. CDR3 DNA sequence: TGTGCCAGCAGCGCCCCCCGGGGGGGGAATGAGCAGTTCTTC.

This clonotype showed up many times. J is TRBJ2-1 and V is TRBV6-2 or TRBV6-3; 9 bases align to TRBD2. Germline V gives CDR1 MNHEY, CDR2 SVGEGT. CDR3 length equals 17 residues. The V and J ends lost 10 bases and 8 bases, in that order; junction bases with no gene match: 21. The CDR3: CATSWLAGFRIIDEQFF. The CDR3 region has the DNA TGTGCCACTTCCTGGCTAGCGGGATTTAGGATTATCGATGAGCAGTTCTTC.

The chain recombines TRBV6-1 with TRBJ2-5, with 7 bases fitting TRBD2. V was clipped by 6 bases and J by 3 bases; unmatched bases: 22. The CDR3 totals 19 residues. CDR1 and CDR2 from the germline V gene are MNHNS and SASEGT. CDR3 DNA sequence: TGTGCCAGCAGCCGTAAGGGAATCAGAGGGGACTACACTAAAGAGACCCAGTACTTC. It is translated as CASSRKGIRGDYTKETQYF.

This clonotype was observed a handful of times. The chain has TRBV7-6 and TRBJ2-1; tentative D call: TRBD2 (7 bases). CDR1 SGHVS and CDR2 FNYEAQ come from the germline V gene. Trimming left V 2 bases short and J 7 bases short, with 15 bases between. The CDR3 has 15 residues. The CDR3 DNA sequence: TGTGCCAGCAGCTTATCTGGGAGGGGGTTAAATGAGCAGTTCTTC. Protein sequence: CASSLSGRGLNEQFF.

This clonotype was detected a few times. The chain has TRBV27 and TRBJ1-1, with D possibly being TRBD1 (6 bases). Trimming took off 6 bases at V and 6 bases at J, with 8 bases between the two ends. CDR1 is MNHEY, CDR2 SMNVEV, per germline (reference sequence). The CDR3 spans 11 residues. The CDR3 DNA sequence: TGTGCCAGCAGCCAGGGGTCTGAAGCTTTCTTT. Translated: CASSQGSEAFF.

This clonotype was counted only a few times. The gene calls are TRBV7-9 and TRBJ1-6; D remains ambiguous. V lost 1 base to trimming and J lost 6 bases, with 7 bases between them. Germline V lookup: CDR1 SEHNR, CDR2 FQNEAQ (reference sequence). This CDR3 spans 14 amino acids. In DNA form, the CDR3 reads TGTGCCAGCAGCTTAGGCCAGACTAATTCACCCCTCCACTTT. It encodes CASSLGQTNSPLHF. Looking up the rest from reference TRBV7-9 and TRBJ1-6 gives the full variable domain: DTGVSQNPRHKITKRGQNVTFRCDPISEHNRLYWYRQTLGQGPEFLTYFQNEAQLEKSRLLSDRFSAERPKGSFSTLEIQRTEQGDSAMYLCASSLGQTNSPLHFGNGTRLTVT.

V usage is TRBV27 and J usage is TRBJ1-1, with a tentative D call TRBD1 (5 bases). Germline V gene data show CDR1 as MNHEY and CDR2 as SMNVEV (reference sequence). CDR3 length: 14 amino acids. V shed 6 bases and J shed 0 bases, with 11 bases lying between them. The CDR3 sequence is CASRRDRLNTEAFF. The CDR3 region has the DNA TGTGCCAGCAGGAGGGACCGGCTGAACACTGAAGCTTTCTTT.

This clonotype was observed a handful of times. The chain links TRBV6-2 or TRBV6-3 to TRBJ1-1; no clear D gene. V lost 4 bases to trimming and J lost 1 base, with 13 bases between them. Per germline, CDR1 MNHEY and CDR2 SVGEGT. The CDR3 has 15 residues. In DNA, the CDR3 is TGTGCCAGCAGTTCCGGGAGCCGTGGGAACACTGAAGCTTTCTTT. Protein sequence: CASSSGSRGNTEAFF.

For the CDR3, the DNA is TGCAGCGTTGAGGCAGGAAGGTACGAGCAGTACTTC. Translated, it gives CSVEAGRYEQYF. The chain couples TRBV29-1 to TRBJ2-7; no clear D. The CDR3 consists of 12 residues. The V end was cut by 3 bases, the J end by 4 bases, with 10 bases between. Germline-derived CDR1 and CDR2 are SQVTM and ANQGSEA.

There are many counts of this clonotype. The V and J genes are TRBV7-2 and TRBJ2-3; D is perhaps TRBD2 (7 bases). The CDR3 has 16 amino acids. Trimming removed 3 bases from V and 2 bases from J, with 15 bases in between. Per the germline V gene, CDR1 is SGHTA and CDR2 is FQGNSA. The CDR3 DNA sequence: TGTGCCAGCAGCTTCACGGCGGGGGCCCCCACAGATACGCAGTATTTT. Its translation is CASSFTAGAPTDTQYF.

This clonotype was counted at least ten times. This sequence joins TRBV5-5 and TRBJ2-3; D perhaps matches TRBD1 (5 bases). Germline V gene data show CDR1 as SGHKS and CDR2 as YYEKEE (reference sequence). Trimming left V 6 bases short and J 0 bases short, with 11 bases between. The CDR3 extends over 14 amino acids. This chain's CDR3 is CASNYDSSTDTQYF. The CDR3 DNA is TGTGCCAGCAACTACGACAGTAGCACAGATACGCAGTATTTT. The full variable domain, its missing parts supplied by reference TRBV5-5 and TRBJ2-3, is DAGVTQSPTHLIKTRGQQVTLRCSPISGHKSVSWYQQVLGQGPQFIFQYYEKEERGRGNFPDRFSARQFPNYSSELNVNALLLGDSALYLCASNYDSSTDTQYFGPGTRLTVL.

This clonotype has just a few counts. The chain is built from TRBV14 and TRBJ2-2, with no clear D. The V end was cut by 7 bases, the J end by 0 bases, with 3 bases between. Germline V gene data show CDR1 as SGHDN and CDR2 as FVKESK. The CDR3 runs to 12 residues. The CDR3 reads CASTTNTGELFF. The DNA for the CDR3 is TGTGCCAGCACCACGAACACCGGGGAGCTGTTTTTT.

This clonotype was observed a few times. V and J are TRBV20-1 and TRBJ1-2, with D unresolved. V was trimmed by 5 bases and J by 7 bases, leaving 11 bases between them. Germline assignment: CDR1 DFQATT and CDR2 SNEGSKA (reference sequence). The length of the CDR3 is 11 residues. CDR3 nucleotide sequence: TGCAGTGCTGCTATGTCGGGTGGCTACACCTTC. Translating gives CSAAMSGGYTF.

This clonotype was seen a handful of times. The chain carries TRBV29-1 and TRBJ1-2, with 10 bases matching TRBD1. Germline trimming cut 7 bases from V and 7 bases from J; bases unmatched to any gene: 9. Germline values: CDR1 SQVTM, CDR2 ANQGSEA. This CDR3 region has 13 residues. The CDR3 DNA reads TGCAGCGCTCGGGACAGGGGAAAGGGTGGCTACACCTTC. It yields the protein CSARDRGKGGYTF. Full variable domain (rest looked up from reference TRBV29-1 and TRBJ1-2): SAVISQKPSRDICQRGTSLTIQCQVDSQVTMMFWYRQQPGQSLTLIATANQGSEATYESGFVIDKFPISRPNLTFSTLTVSNMSPEDSSIYLCSARDRGKGGYTFGSGTRLTVV.

This clonotype was seen more than once but under ten times. The chain uses TRBV27 and TRBJ2-1; possibly TRBD2 for D (6 bases). V lost 5 bases to trimming and J lost 5 bases, with 28 bases between them. Germline V gene lookup returns CDR1 MNHEY and CDR2 SMNVEV (reference sequence). The CDR3 is 19 residues long. CDR3 sequence (DNA): TGTGCCAGCAGTGTCCTAGGCGGGATACCACAACTCACTGACAATGAGCAGTTCTTC. This translates into CASSVLGGIPQLTDNEQFF.

This clonotype was seen a few times. This chain uses TRBV11-2 with TRBJ2-1; 10 bases map to TRBD2. Germline CDR1 and CDR2: SGHAT and FQNNGV. The ends lost 7 bases at V and 4 bases at J; junction bases unmatched: 7. CDR3 length: 15 residues. The DNA of the CDR3 is TGTGCCAGCACGGTGGAGCGGGAGGGGTACAATGAGCAGTTCTTC. Translation: CASTVEREGYNEQFF.

The rearrangement joins TRBV19 to TRBJ2-7; perhaps TRBD1 as D (6 bases). The CDR3 loop spans 13 amino acids. Germline CDR1 is LNHDA and CDR2 is SQIVND (reference sequence). V gave up 3 bases and J gave up 3 bases, with 9 bases separating them. CDR3 region: CASSMGANYEQYF. CDR3 coding DNA: TGTGCCAGTAGTATGGGGGCCAACTACGAGCAGTACTTC.

This clonotype was observed a handful of times. The J gene is TRBJ2-1, the V gene TRBV4-1; D possibly matches TRBD1 or TRBD2 (6 bases each). Trimming shortened V by 5 bases and J by 0 bases, and 20 bases separated the two germline ends. This CDR3 has 18 amino acids. CDR1 is MGHRA, CDR2 YSYEKL, per germline. The CDR3 DNA sequence: TGCGCCAGCAGCAAAGGGGGGAACAGTCCGAGCTCCTACAATGAGCAGTTCTTC. This gives the protein CASSKGGNSPSSYNEQFF.

The chain employs TRBV9 and TRBJ2-2; the D gene is possibly TRBD1 (6 bases). The CDR3 spans 16 residues. Trimming cost V 4 bases and J 4 bases, with 17 bases left between them. Germline V gene sequence: CDR1 SGDLS, CDR2 YYNGEE. The chain's CDR3 is CASSTFGTSTTGELFF. The CDR3 bases are TGTGCCAGCAGCACCTTCGGGACATCAACCACCGGGGAGCTGTTTTTT.